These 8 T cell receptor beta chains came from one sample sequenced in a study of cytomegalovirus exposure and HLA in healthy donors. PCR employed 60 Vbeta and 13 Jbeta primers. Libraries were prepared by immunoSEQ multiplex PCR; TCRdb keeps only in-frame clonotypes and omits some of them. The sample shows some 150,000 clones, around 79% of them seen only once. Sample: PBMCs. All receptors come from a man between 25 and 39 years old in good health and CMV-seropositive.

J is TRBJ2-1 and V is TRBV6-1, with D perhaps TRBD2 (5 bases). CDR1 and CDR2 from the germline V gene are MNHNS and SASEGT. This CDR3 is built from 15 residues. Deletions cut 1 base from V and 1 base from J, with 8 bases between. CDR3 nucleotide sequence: TGTGCCAGCAGTGAAGAAGCGGCGTCCTACAATGAGCAGTTCTTC. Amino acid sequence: CASSEEAASYNEQFF.

The CDR3 nucleotides read TGTGCCAGCAGTGGGGGGGGTACGAACACTGAAGCTTTCTTT. This gives the protein CASSGGGTNTEAFF. This chain links TRBV2 with TRBJ1-1; a possible D gene is TRBD1 (5 bases). Per the germline V gene, CDR1 is SNHLY and CDR2 is FYNNEI. With 4 bases removed from V and 1 base from J, the gap between germline ends came to 10 bases. The CDR3 totals 14 residues.

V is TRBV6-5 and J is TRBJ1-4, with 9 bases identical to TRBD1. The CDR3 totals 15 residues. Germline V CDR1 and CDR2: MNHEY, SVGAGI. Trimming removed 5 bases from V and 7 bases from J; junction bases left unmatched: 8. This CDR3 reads CASSRGTGSVEKLFF. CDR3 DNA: TGTGCCAGCAGTCGGGGGACAGGGTCTGTTGAAAAACTGTTTTTT.

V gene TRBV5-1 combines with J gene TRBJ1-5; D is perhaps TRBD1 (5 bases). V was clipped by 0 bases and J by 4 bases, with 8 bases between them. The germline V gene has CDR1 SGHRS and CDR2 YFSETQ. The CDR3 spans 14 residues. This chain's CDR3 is CASSLGTTNQPQHF. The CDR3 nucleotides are TGCGCCAGCAGCTTGGGGACAACTAATCAGCCCCAGCATTTT.

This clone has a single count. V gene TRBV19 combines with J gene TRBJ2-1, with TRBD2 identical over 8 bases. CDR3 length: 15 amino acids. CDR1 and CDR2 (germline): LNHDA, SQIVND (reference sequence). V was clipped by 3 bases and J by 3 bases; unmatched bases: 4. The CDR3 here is CASSILAGLYNEQFF. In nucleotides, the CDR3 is TGTGCCAGTAGTATTCTAGCGGGCCTCTACAATGAGCAGTTCTTC.

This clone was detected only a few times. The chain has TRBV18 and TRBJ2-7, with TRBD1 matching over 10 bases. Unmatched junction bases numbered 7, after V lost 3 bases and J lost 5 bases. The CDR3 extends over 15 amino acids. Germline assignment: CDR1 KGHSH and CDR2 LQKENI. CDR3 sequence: CASSPFGTGVDEQYF. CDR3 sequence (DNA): TGTGCCAGCTCACCTTTCGGGACAGGGGTGGACGAGCAGTACTTC.

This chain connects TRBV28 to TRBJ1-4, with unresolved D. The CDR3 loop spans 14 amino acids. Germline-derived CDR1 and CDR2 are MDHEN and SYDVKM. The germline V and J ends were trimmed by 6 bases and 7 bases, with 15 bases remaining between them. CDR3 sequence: CASRAQVSGEKLFF. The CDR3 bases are TGTGCCAGCAGAGCCCAGGTCAGCGGTGAAAAACTGTTTTTT.

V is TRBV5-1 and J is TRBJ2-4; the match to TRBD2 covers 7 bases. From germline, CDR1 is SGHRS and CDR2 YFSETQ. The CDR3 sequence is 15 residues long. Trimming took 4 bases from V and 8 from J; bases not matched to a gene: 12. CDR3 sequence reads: CASSGGTIELDIQYF. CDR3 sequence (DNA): TGCGCCAGCAGCGGCGGGACTATCGAATTAGACATTCAGTACTTC.